What follows describes a single T cell receptor beta chain. The antigen is undetermined. Naive CD8 isolation took CD45RO-negative cells positively selected for CCR7 and excluded terminally differentiated effector memory CD45RA+ cells. The data were taken from a study of shared clonotypes between healthy human individuals. Study observations and caveats: The donor pool, a small one, limited the genetic and exposure-history diversity represented. Clonotype sharing levels among donors were expected to vary with sequencing depth. Several donors held about 5% of naive CD4 clonotypes in common. Across subsets, estimated richness was generally greater for naive than for memory populations.

The CDR3 spans 11 residues. Trimming left V 3 bases short and J 10 bases short, with 8 bases between. Germline CDR1 and CDR2: SGHRS and YFSETQ. Sequenced by immunoSEQ multiplex PCR; TCRdb stores in-frame clones only, minus some. The table lists millions of clones, approximately 94% of them singletons. This TCR was recovered from a man aged 18 to 30 in good health. Some clones in this sample may be carry-over from other donors' samples. The chain carries TRBV5-1 and TRBJ2-1, with D perhaps TRBD2 (6 bases). Sequenced input: naive CD8+ T cells from PBMCs. In DNA form, the CDR3 reads TGCGCCAGCAGCTGGGGGGTCGAGCAGTTCTTC. It is translated as CASSWGVEQFF.